These 7 T cell receptor beta chains came from one sample sequenced in a study of blood T cells in healthy people across ages. A J-beta primer mix and a sample-barcoded 5' primer were used in a second PCR of roughly 7 to 12 cycles. TCRdb reprocessed the 5' RACE reads with MiXCR, giving one entry per CDR3 protein. This table has roughly 860,000 distinct CDR3 sequences, 60% to 80% appearing once. Input material: blood. The receptors were sampled from a man in his thirties or forties in good health.

The chain carries TRBV2 and TRBJ1-5; D gene uncertain. The germline CDR1 and CDR2 sequences are SNHLY and FYNNEI. Deletions cut 1 base from V and 0 bases from J, with 25 bases between. This CDR3 spans 21 amino acids. CDR3 loop: CASSEGEDSVRVAYSNQPQHF. In nucleotides, the CDR3 is TGTGCCAGCAGTGAAGGAGAGGACTCTGTAAGGGTAGCCTATAGCAATCAGCCCCAGCATTTT.

This rearrangement joins TRBV11-2 to TRBJ2-1, with 15 nucleotides matching TRBD2. CDR1 and CDR2 from the germline V gene are SGHAT and FQNNGV. The CDR3 covers 20 residues. V lost 4 bases to trimming and J lost 1 base; unmatched junction nucleotides: 11. Here the CDR3 reads CASSYPQGLAGGRSYNEQFF. The CDR3 DNA reads as TGTGCCAGCAGCTACCCCCAAGGACTAGCGGGGGGGCGTTCCTACAATGAGCAGTTCTTC.

J is TRBJ2-7 and V is TRBV6-2 or TRBV6-3, with D possibly being TRBD1 (6 bases). This CDR3 spans 14 amino acids. Germline CDR1 and CDR2: MNHEY and SVGEGT. Trimming stripped 5 bases from V and 2 bases from J, with 13 bases between. In DNA form, the CDR3 reads TGTGCCAGCAGTCCAGGACAGCTGCCCTACGAGCAGTACTTC. It is translated as CASSPGQLPYEQYF.

The chain is built from TRBV30 and TRBJ2-7; maybe TRBD2 (6 bases). The CDR3 runs 15 residues. V lost 3 bases to trimming and J lost 0 bases, with 15 bases between them. Germline CDR1 is GTSNPN and CDR2 is SVGIG (reference sequence). The CDR3 is CAWRRRGLSSYEQYF. The CDR3 DNA reads as TGTGCCTGGAGGAGGCGGGGTCTGAGCTCCTACGAGCAGTACTTC.

The V call is TRBV7-3, the J call TRBJ2-3; D not resolved. This CDR3 has 14 residues. Trimming pared 2 bases from V and 2 bases from J, leaving 8 bases between. Germline CDR1 SGHTA, CDR2 FQGTGA. CDR3 residues: CASSLLTDTDTQYF. As DNA, the CDR3 is TGTGCCAGCAGCTTACTGACGGACACAGATACGCAGTATTTT.

In DNA, the CDR3 is TGTGCCAGCAACAAACAGGGAGCGGCTGGGGCCAACGTCCTGACTTTC. Its protein is CASNKQGAAGANVLTF. The chain is built from TRBV6-5 and TRBJ2-6, with D possibly matching TRBD1 (6 bases). The CDR3 has 16 amino acids. The germline V and J ends were trimmed by 7 bases and 2 bases, with 15 bases remaining between them. CDR1 is MNHEY and CDR2 is SVGAGI in the germline V gene.

This clonotype was found a few times. The chain is built from TRBV7-9 and TRBJ2-3; D not certain. This CDR3 is 15 amino acids long. Germline loops: CDR1 SEHNR, CDR2 FQNEAQ (reference sequence). V was cut by 3 bases and J by 0 bases, with 10 bases left in between. Here the CDR3 reads CASSFMTPSTDTQYF. The DNA of the CDR3 is TGTGCCAGCAGCTTCATGACACCTAGCACAGATACGCAGTATTTT.